Each of the 20 T cell receptor beta chains below was sequenced from the same sample in a study of response to subunit inactivated influenza vaccine. TCRdb ran MiXCR on the RT-PCR reads and lists one entry per CDR3 protein. The data show 550,000 to 800,000 distinct CDR3 sequences, roughly 14% seen once. The sample here was PBMCs from blood, taken less than 15 days before vaccination. These receptors originate from a man between 45 and 60 years old who received an inactivated influenza vaccine.

This clonotype was seen only a few times. The V call is TRBV10-3, the J call TRBJ2-1; weak D call: TRBD1 (6 bases). Trimming removed 0 bases at V and 9 bases at J, with 9 bases between. CDR3 length: 13 amino acids. The germline gives CDR1 ENHRY, CDR2 SYGVKD. The CDR3 DNA reads TGTGCCATCAGTGAGTCACAGGGACCTGAGCAGTTCTTC. It encodes CAISESQGPEQFF.

The V and J genes are TRBV28 and TRBJ2-7; the D gene is possibly TRBD1 (6 bases). The germline V and J ends were trimmed by 11 bases and 4 bases, with 12 bases remaining between them. Germline lookup yields CDR1 MDHEN and CDR2 SYDVKM. The CDR3 loop spans 11 amino acids. The CDR3 DNA reads TGTGCCGGGGGCAGTCTTTACGAGCAGTACTTC. The encoded protein is CAGGSLYEQYF.

The rearrangement joins TRBV27 to TRBJ2-7, with TRBD2 matching 8 bases. CDR1 is MNHEY and CDR2 is SMNVEV in the germline V gene (reference sequence). The CDR3 has 16 residues. V lost 1 base and J lost 1; bases outside the gene matches: 6. DNA of the CDR3: TGTGCCAGCAGTTTATTCGGAACTAGCGGATCCTACGAGCAGTACTTC. This sequence encodes CASSLFGTSGSYEQYF.

A few counts support this clonotype. The V gene is TRBV20-1, the J gene TRBJ2-7; 11 nucleotides agree with TRBD2. The CDR3 contains 15 residues. J gave up 4 bases and V 5 bases, and 10 bases lay outside the gene matches. CDR1 is DFQATT, CDR2 SNEGSKA, per germline (reference sequence). CDR3 sequence (DNA): TGCAGTGCTCCTGGGGTACTAGCGGGAGATTACGAGCAGTACTTC. As protein: CSAPGVLAGDYEQYF.

The rearrangement links TRBV5-1 to TRBJ1-2, with TRBD1 matching over 7 bases. The trim removed 4 bases at V and 8 bases at J, leaving 2 bases unmatched. Germline V gives CDR1 SGHRS, CDR2 YFSETQ. This CDR3 is 11 amino acids long. The CDR3 reads CASSTGQGYTF. DNA of the CDR3: TGCGCCAGCAGCACGGGACAGGGCTACACCTTC.

Ten or more counts support this clonotype. The V and J genes are TRBV18 and TRBJ2-2, with 9 nucleotides matching TRBD2. V dropped 4 bases and J dropped 2; count of bases not matched to a gene: 2. The V gene's germline CDR1 is KGHSH and CDR2 LQKENI. The CDR3 runs to 15 residues. CDR3 bases: TGTGCCAGCTCACAACTAGCGGGTAACACCGGGGAGCTGTTTTTT. As protein: CASSQLAGNTGELFF.

This clonotype appeared a few times. The J gene is TRBJ2-7, the V gene TRBV5-5; no reliable D call. The germline CDR1 and CDR2 sequences are SGHKS and YYEKEE (reference sequence). CDR3 length equals 12 residues. Trimming took off 4 bases at V and 6 bases at J, with 11 bases between the two ends. This CDR3 is CASSNPVGEQYF. DNA of the CDR3: TGTGCCAGCAGCAACCCGGTGGGCGAGCAGTACTTC. Full variable domain (rest looked up from reference TRBV5-5 and TRBJ2-7): DAGVTQSPTHLIKTRGQQVTLRCSPISGHKSVSWYQQVLGQGPQFIFQYYEKEERGRGNFPDRFSARQFPNYSSELNVNALLLGDSALYLCASSNPVGEQYFGPGTRLTVT.

This clonotype was seen ten or more times. V is TRBV29-1 and J is TRBJ1-1; D is ambiguous. Germline values: CDR1 SQVTM, CDR2 ANQGSEA. This CDR3 region has 11 residues. V lost 6 bases and J lost 4, with 9 bases in between. The CDR3 region has the DNA TGCAGCGTCCCCGAAGGCACTGAAGCTTTCTTT. It encodes CSVPEGTEAFF.

V gene TRBV7-9 combines with J gene TRBJ1-1, with D hard to call. The V gene lost 3 bases and the J gene lost 5 bases, with 7 bases spanning the gap. In germline, CDR1 is SEHNR, CDR2 FQNEAQ (reference sequence). This CDR3 has 12 residues. This chain's CDR3 is CASSFGETEAFF. The DNA of the CDR3 is TGTGCCAGCAGCTTCGGCGAAACTGAAGCTTTCTTT.

This clonotype was recorded a few times. The chain combines TRBV10-3 with TRBJ2-3; D not certain. The CDR3 contains 14 residues. Per the germline V gene, CDR1 is ENHRY and CDR2 is SYGVKD. Trimming removed 5 bases at V and 4 bases at J, with 13 bases between. CDR3 DNA: TGTGCCATCAGTCGTGGTGGGTCCGCAGATACGCAGTATTTT. Translation: CAISRGGSADTQYF.

This clonotype was seen only once. This rearrangement joins TRBV6-5 to TRBJ2-5; D unresolved. V lost 3 bases, J lost 5 bases, and 19 bases lay in between. The CDR3 sequence is 16 residues long. Germline V CDR1 and CDR2: MNHEY, SVGAGI. The CDR3 sequence: CASSYGVTGVPETQYF. In DNA, the CDR3 is TGTGCCAGCAGTTATGGGGTGACTGGGGTCCCGGAGACCCAGTACTTC.

This clonotype has more than one count but fewer than ten. The chain employs TRBV7-2 and TRBJ2-1, with 12 bases lining up with TRBD2. CDR1 is SGHTA and CDR2 is FQGNSA in the germline V gene. This CDR3 is 15 amino acids long. The ends lost 7 bases at V and 4 bases at J; junction bases unmatched: 5. The CDR3 loop is CASTQTSGGYNEQFF. DNA of the CDR3: TGTGCCAGCACCCAGACTAGCGGGGGTTACAATGAGCAGTTCTTC.

This clonotype has just a few counts. This chain connects TRBV12-3 or TRBV12-4 to TRBJ2-7; 8 bases map to TRBD2. The CDR3 is made up of 16 amino acids. Trimming cost V 5 bases and J 7 bases; bases outside gene matches: 16. The chain's CDR3 is CASSPLGGAGVREQYF. The CDR3 DNA reads TGTGCCAGCAGTCCCCTCGGGGGAGCGGGAGTGAGAGAGCAGTACTTC.

This clonotype was counted at least ten times. The rearrangement uses TRBV5-5 and TRBJ2-2; D is possibly TRBD1 or TRBD2 (5 bases each). Per germline, CDR1 SGHKS and CDR2 YYEKEE (reference sequence). CDR3 length: 15 amino acids. V gave up 3 bases and J gave up 0 bases, with 9 bases separating them. The CDR3 here is CASSWGTSNTGELFF. Here the CDR3 DNA reads TGTGCCAGCAGCTGGGGGACCTCGAACACCGGGGAGCTGTTTTTT.

The gene calls are TRBV6-5 and TRBJ2-2, with TRBD2 matching 11 bases. With 0 bases clipped from V and 7 bases from J, the junction kept 10 bases outside the gene matches. The length of the CDR3 is 18 residues. Germline lookup yields CDR1 MNHEY and CDR2 SVGAGI. CDR3 DNA: TGTGCCAGCAGTTACTCGGCGGGACTAGCGGCTTGGGGCGGGGAGCTGTTTTTT. It yields the protein CASSYSAGLAAWGGELFF.

The rearrangement joins TRBV10-3 to TRBJ2-5; 10 bases are shared with TRBD1. Looked up from germline, CDR1 is ENHRY and CDR2 is SYGVKD. This CDR3 is built from 14 residues. The V segment lost 7 bases and the J segment 3 bases; nucleotides outside the gene matches: 5. Written as DNA, the CDR3 is TGTGCCATCAATGGACAGGGGGGGAAAGAGACCCAGTACTTC. Encoded protein: CAINGQGGKETQYF.

This clonotype came up a few times. The chain carries TRBV12-3 or TRBV12-4 and TRBJ2-2; D remains unclear. V was cut by 3 bases and J by 7 bases, with 6 bases left in between. The CDR3 consists of 12 residues. The CDR3, as DNA: TGTGCCAGCAGTTTCACACTCGGGGAGCTGTTTTTT. The encoded protein is CASSFTLGELFF.

This clonotype has only a few counts. The chain joins TRBV11-2 to TRBJ1-4; 10 bases are a match to TRBD1. The CDR3 contains 15 residues. V shed 4 bases, J shed 6 bases, and the junction held 5 bases outside the gene matches. CDR1 SGHAT and CDR2 FQNNGV come from the germline V gene. The CDR3 bases are TGTGCCAGCAGCTCCTCAGACAGGGGGCATGAAAAACTGTTTTTT. As protein: CASSSSDRGHEKLFF.

The chain carries TRBV27 and TRBJ2-1, with D perhaps TRBD1 (6 bases). Germline lookup yields CDR1 MNHEY and CDR2 SMNVEV (reference sequence). Trimming removed 6 bases from V and 2 bases from J, with 8 bases in between. The CDR3 has 13 amino acids. The CDR3 bases are TGTGCCAGCAGGGGACAAACCTACAATGAGCAGTTCTTC. Its translation: CASRGQTYNEQFF.

In this sample, this clonotype turned up a few times. The genes are TRBV7-6 and TRBJ2-1; 8 positions agree with TRBD1. The CDR3 length is 17 residues. V trimming: 1 base; J trimming: 0 bases; junction bases outside the gene matches: 5. The germline CDR1 and CDR2 sequences are SGHVS and FNYEAQ. The CDR3 DNA reads as TGTGCCAGCAGCTTAGAGGACAGGGCCAGCTCCTACAATGAGCAGTTCTTC. The encoded protein is CASSLEDRASSYNEQFF.